The T cell receptor (beta chain) under discussion was sequenced for a study of T cells in women clearing cervical HPV infection. Notes on this clone: The read stops 3 residues short of the end of the CDR3; the missing end is completed from the germline J gene.

Genomic DNA, averaging roughly 1,200 ng per sample, yielded TCR beta CDR3 via immunoSEQ. Generated by immunoSEQ multiplex PCR, the TCRdb table keeps only in-frame clones and is missing some. This table holds around 30,000 clones. The CDR3 runs to 11 residues. The germline V and J ends were trimmed by 10 bases and 4 bases, with 11 bases remaining between them. The germline CDR1 and CDR2 sequences are MDHEN and SYDVKM. This receptor was taken from a woman aged 18-69 years with a cervical HPV16 infection that either progressed to CIN3+ or cleared (not recorded which). Sequenced sample: blood buffy coat. This sequence joins TRBV28 and TRBJ2-7; tentative D call: TRBD1 (5 bases). CDR3 region: CATQSGYEQYF. The CDR3 DNA, read in part, is TGTGCCACCCAATCAGGGTACGAG.